This TCR beta chain was observed in a study of post-analysis software for immune sequencing data. Findings and caveats of the study: Patients carried 5 or 6 TRBV segments more frequently than controls did, and TRBV5-6, TRBV5-1 and TRBV20-1 were among them.

This CDR3 has 14 amino acids. After removal of 0 bases from V and 5 bases from J, the junction contained 6 bases not matched to a gene. Germline CDR1 is DFQATT and CDR2 is SNEGSKA (reference sequence). Every TCR beta cDNA library bore unique molecular identifiers. TCRdb re-called the PCR reads with MiXCR, one entry per CDR3 protein. The sample shows over 700,000 distinct CDR3 sequences, 30% of them seen only once. Notes on this clonotype: The target antigen is unknown.

The chain uses TRBV20-1 and TRBJ2-5; 7 nucleotides line up with TRBD2. The source of this sequence is a girl between 5 and 17 years old with multiple sclerosis. Sequencing input: blood. The CDR3 DNA reads TGCAGTGCTAGAGAAGGGGTGGGGGGGGAGACCCAGTACTTC. This gives the protein CSAREGVGGETQYF.